This T cell receptor (beta chain) was observed in a study of blood T cell repertoires in COVID-19. Study at large: The United States, Italy and Spain supplied acute and convalescent COVID-19 samples.

As originally analysed: Amplifying reference gene primers gave estimates of nucleated cell counts. The repertoire was sequenced with immunoSEQ multiplex PCR; TCRdb's copy has only in-frame clones and lacks some. V and J calls and clone size are copied from that table; D and trimming were computed from the DNA. The table has fewer than 300,000 clones, approximately 90% seen once. The CDR3 is 17 amino acids. Germline CDR1 SGHTA, CDR2 FQGNSA. The V segment lost 1 base and the J segment 5 bases; nucleotides outside the gene matches: 7. Source material: peripheral blood. The TCR sequence derives from a middle-aged woman who had recovered from COVID-19. V and J are TRBV7-2 and TRBJ1-5, with 11 positions matching TRBD1. The CDR3 spells CASSLGGTGGHDQPQHF. CDR3 bases: TGTGCCAGCAGCTTAGGCGGGACAGGGGGTCATGATCAGCCCCAGCATTTT.